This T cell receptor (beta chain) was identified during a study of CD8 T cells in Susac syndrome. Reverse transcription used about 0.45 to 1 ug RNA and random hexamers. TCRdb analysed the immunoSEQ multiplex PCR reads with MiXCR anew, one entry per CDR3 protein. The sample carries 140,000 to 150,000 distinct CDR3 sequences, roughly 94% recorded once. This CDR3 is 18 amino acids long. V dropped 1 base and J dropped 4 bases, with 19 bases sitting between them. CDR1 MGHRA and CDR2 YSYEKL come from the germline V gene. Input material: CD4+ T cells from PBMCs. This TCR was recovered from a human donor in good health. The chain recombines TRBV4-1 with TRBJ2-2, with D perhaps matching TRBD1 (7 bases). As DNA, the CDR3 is TGCGCCAGCAGCCAAGTCCGACAGGGAGGTTCGACCACCGGGGAGCTGTTTTTT. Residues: CASSQVRQGGSTTGELFF.